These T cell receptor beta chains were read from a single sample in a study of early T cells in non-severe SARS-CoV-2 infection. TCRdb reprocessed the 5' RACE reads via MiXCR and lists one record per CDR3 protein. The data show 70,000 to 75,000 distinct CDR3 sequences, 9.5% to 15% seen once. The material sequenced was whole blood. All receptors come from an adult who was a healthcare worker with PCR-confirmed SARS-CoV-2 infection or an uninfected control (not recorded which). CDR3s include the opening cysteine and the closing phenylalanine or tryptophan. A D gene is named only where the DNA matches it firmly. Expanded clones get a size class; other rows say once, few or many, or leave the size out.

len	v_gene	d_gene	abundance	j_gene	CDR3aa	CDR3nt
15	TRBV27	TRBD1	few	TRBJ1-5	CASSDDRAGGQPQHF	TGTGCCAGCAGCGACGACAGGGCGGGGGGACAGCCCCAGCATTTT
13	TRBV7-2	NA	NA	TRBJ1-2	CASSLYGAYGYTF	TGTGCCAGCAGCTTATATGGGGCATATGGCTACACCTTC
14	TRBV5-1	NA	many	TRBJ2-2	CASSLVGNTGELFF	TGCGCCAGCAGCTTGGTGGGGAACACCGGGGAGCTGTTTTTT
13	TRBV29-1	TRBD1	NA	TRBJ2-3	CSVRDRYSDTQYF	TGCAGCGTTCGGGACAGGTACAGTGATACGCAGTATTTT
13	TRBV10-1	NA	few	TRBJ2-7	CASSEAPSGEQYF	TGCGCCAGCAGTGAGGCTCCGTCTGGCGAGCAGTACTTC
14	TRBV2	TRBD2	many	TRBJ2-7	CASKVAGGSYEQYF	TGTGCCAGCAAAGTAGCGGGAGGGTCCTACGAGCAGTACTTC
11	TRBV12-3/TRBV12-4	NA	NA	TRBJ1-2	CASWDADGYTF	TGTGCCAGCTGGGACGCGGATGGCTACACCTTC
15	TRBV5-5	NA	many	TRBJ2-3	CASSFQGLTTDTQYF	TGTGCCAGCAGCTTTCAGGGACTCACCACAGATACGCAGTATTTT
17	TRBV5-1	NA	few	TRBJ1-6	CASSLGLSTGIHSPLHF	TGCGCCAGCAGCTTGGGGCTATCTACAGGGATACATTCACCCCTCCACTTT
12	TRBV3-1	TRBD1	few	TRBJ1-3	CASGDSGNTIYF	TGTGCCAGCGGGGACAGCGGAAACACCATATATTTT
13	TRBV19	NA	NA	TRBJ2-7	CASSTGSSYEQYF	TGTGCCAGTAGTACCGGCAGCTCCTACGAGCAGTACTTC
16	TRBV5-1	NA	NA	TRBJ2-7	CASSYGQLRSSYEQYF	TGCGCCAGCAGCTACGGACAGCTCAGGAGCTCCTACGAGCAGTACTTC
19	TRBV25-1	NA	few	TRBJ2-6	CASSPKVGVNSSGANVLTF	TGTGCCAGCAGTCCGAAGGTAGGGGTTAATAGCTCTGGGGCCAACGTCCTGACTTTC
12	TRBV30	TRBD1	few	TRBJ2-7	CAWSVLPGQRNF	TGTGCCTGGAGTGTTCTTCCGGGACAGAGAAACTTC
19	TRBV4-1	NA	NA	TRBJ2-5	CASSHAREGVLRAQETQYF	TGCGCCAGCAGCCATGCGCGAGAGGGGGTTCTTAGAGCCCAAGAGACCCAGTACTTC
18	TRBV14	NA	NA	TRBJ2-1	CASSQGQAGTLLSYEQFF	TGTGCCAGCAGCCAAGGCCAAGCCGGGACCCTTCTTAGCTATGAGCAGTTCTTC
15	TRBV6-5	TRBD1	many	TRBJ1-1	CASSYSNRGLGEAFF	TGTGCCAGCAGTTACTCGAACAGGGGGCTGGGTGAAGCTTTCTTT
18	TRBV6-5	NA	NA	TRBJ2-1	CASSPRRGRGGFYNEQFF	TGTGCCAGCAGCCCTCGTCGGGGGAGAGGGGGGTTTTACAATGAGCAGTTCTTC
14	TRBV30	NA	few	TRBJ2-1	CAWSLPGLHNEQFF	TGTGCCTGGAGTTTACCGGGACTCCACAATGAGCAGTTCTTC
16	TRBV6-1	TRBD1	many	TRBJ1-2	CASKEEPGTGGAGYTF	TGTGCCAGCAAAGAGGAACCCGGGACAGGGGGCGCTGGCTACACCTTC
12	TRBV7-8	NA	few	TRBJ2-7	CASSFPLAEQYF	TGTGCCAGCAGCTTCCCGTTAGCCGAGCAGTACTTC
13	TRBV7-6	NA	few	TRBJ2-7	CASSWGSTYEQYF	TGTGCCAGCAGCTGGGGGTCTACCTACGAGCAGTACTTC
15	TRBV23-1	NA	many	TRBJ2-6	CASSPRHSGANVLTF	TGCGCCAGCAGTCCGAGACACTCTGGGGCCAACGTCCTGACTTTC
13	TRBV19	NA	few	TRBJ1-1	CASTYTRGTEAFF	TGTGCCAGTACTTACACCCGGGGAACTGAAGCTTTCTTT
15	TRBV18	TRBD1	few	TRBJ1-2	CASSLTADREYGYTF	TGTGCCAGCTCCCTCACAGCCGACAGGGAATATGGCTACACCTTC
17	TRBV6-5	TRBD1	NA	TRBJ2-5	CASSYTTQDRAGETQYF	TGTGCCAGCAGTTACACCACCCAGGACAGGGCTGGAGAGACCCAGTACTTC
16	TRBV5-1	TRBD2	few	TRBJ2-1	CASSLGGTSGINEQFF	TGCGCCAGCAGCTTGGGAGGGACTAGCGGGATCAATGAGCAGTTCTTC
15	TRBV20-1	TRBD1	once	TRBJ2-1	CSARDWDRAYNEQFF	TGCAGTGCTAGAGATTGGGACAGGGCCTACAATGAGCAGTTCTTC
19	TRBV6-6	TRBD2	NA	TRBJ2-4	CASSTTGTSGRATKNIQYF	TGTGCCAGCAGCACCACCGGGACTAGCGGGAGGGCCACCAAAAACATTCAGTACTTC
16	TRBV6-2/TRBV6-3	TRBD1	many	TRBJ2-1	CASSQGGTGAFNEQFF	TGTGCCAGCAGCCAAGGGGGGACAGGGGCATTCAATGAGCAGTTCTTC
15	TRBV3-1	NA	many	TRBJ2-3	CASSQAPQRTDTQYF	TGTGCCAGCAGCCAAGCTCCCCAACGCACAGATACGCAGTATTTT
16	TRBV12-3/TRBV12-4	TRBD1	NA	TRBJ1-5	CASSLRTGVGNQPQHF	TGTGCCAGCAGTTTAAGGACAGGGGTCGGCAATCAGCCCCAGCATTTT
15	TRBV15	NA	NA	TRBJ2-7	CATSGIGTRSYEQYF	TGTGCCACCAGCGGGATCGGGACACGTTCGTACGAGCAGTACTTC
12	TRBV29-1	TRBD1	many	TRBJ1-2	CSVEDPGGLYTF	TGCAGCGTTGAAGACCCAGGGGGCCTCTACACCTTC
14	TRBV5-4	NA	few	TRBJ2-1	CASRDKKGGNEQFF	TGTGCCAGCAGAGACAAAAAAGGGGGCAATGAGCAGTTCTTC
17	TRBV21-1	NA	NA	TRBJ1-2	CASSKAVAGGLNYGYTF	TGTGCCAGCAGCAAAGCGGTCGCAGGGGGCCTGAACTATGGCTACACCTTC
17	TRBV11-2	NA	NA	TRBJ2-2	CASSLDPHGWPTGALFF	TGTGCCAGCAGCTTAGACCCCCATGGCTGGCCAACTGGGGCGCTGTTTTTT
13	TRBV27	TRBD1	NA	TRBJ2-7	CASREQGAGEQYF	TGTGCCAGTAGGGAACAGGGGGCTGGCGAGCAGTACTTC
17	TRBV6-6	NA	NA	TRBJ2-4	CASRQDSGAKAKNIQYF	TGTGCCAGCAGACAAGACAGTGGGGCCAAGGCCAAAAACATTCAGTACTTC
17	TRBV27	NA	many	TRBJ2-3	CASSLKASFAASDTQYF	TGTGCCAGCAGTTTAAAGGCAAGTTTCGCCGCGTCAGATACGCAGTATTTT
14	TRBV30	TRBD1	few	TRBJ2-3	CAWDTGAVGDTQYF	TGTGCCTGGGACACAGGGGCCGTGGGAGATACGCAGTATTTT
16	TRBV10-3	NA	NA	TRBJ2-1	CAIRPEGPMGVNEQFF	TGTGCCATCAGACCGGAGGGACCCATGGGGGTTAATGAGCAGTTCTTC
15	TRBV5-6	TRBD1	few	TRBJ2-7	CASSLDGQGVYEQYF	TGTGCCAGCAGCCTGGACGGACAGGGGGTATACGAGCAGTACTTC